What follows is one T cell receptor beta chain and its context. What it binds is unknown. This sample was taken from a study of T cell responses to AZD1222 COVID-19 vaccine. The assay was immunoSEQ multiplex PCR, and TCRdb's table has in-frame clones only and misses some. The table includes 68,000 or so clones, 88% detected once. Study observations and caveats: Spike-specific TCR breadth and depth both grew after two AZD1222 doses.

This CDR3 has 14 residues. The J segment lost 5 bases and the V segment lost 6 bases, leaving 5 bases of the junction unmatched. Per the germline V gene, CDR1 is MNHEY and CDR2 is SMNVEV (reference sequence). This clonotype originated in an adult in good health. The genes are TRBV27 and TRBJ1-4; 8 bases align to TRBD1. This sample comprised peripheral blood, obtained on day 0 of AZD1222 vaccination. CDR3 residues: CASSPGTGNEKLFF. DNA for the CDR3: TGTGCCAGCAGCCCCGGGACAGGAAATGAAAAACTGTTTTTT. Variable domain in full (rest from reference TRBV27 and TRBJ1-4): EAQVTQNPRYLITVTGKKLTVTCSQNMNHEYMSWYRQDPGLGLRQIYYSMNVEVTDKGDVPEGYKVSRKEKRNFPLILESPSPNQTSLYFCASSPGTGNEKLFFGSGTQLSVL.